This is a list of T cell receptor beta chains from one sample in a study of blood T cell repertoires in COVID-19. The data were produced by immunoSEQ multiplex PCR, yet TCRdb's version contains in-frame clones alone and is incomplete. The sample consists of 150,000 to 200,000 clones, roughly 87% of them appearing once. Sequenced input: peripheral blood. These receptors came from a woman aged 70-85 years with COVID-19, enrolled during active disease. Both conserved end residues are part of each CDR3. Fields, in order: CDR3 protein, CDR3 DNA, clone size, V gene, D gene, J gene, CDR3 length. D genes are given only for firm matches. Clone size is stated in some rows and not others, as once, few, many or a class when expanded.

CDR3: CASSQWGLAGANEQFF; DNA: TGTGCCAGCAGCCAGTGGGGACTAGCGGGAGCCAATGAGCAGTTCTTC; size: NA; V: TRBV11-2; D: TRBD2; J: TRBJ2-1; length: 16
CDR3: CASSFTVSNQPQHF; DNA: TGTGCCAGCAGTTTTACGGTGAGCAATCAGCCCCAGCATTTT; size: once; V: TRBV28; D: NA; J: TRBJ1-5; length: 14
CDR3: CASSRPGTGGWSDTEAFF; DNA: TGTGCCAGCAGTCGTCCCGGGACAGGGGGCTGGAGCGACACTGAAGCTTTCTTT; size: NA; V: TRBV28; D: TRBD1; J: TRBJ1-1; length: 18
CDR3: CASSLSQAVNGYTF; DNA: TGTGCCAGCAGTTTATCGCAGGCAGTTAATGGCTACACCTTC; size: few; V: TRBV27; D: NA; J: TRBJ1-2; length: 14
CDR3: CASSLGGPGPVNEKLFF; DNA: TGCGCCAGCAGCTTGGGGGGCCCAGGACCCGTTAATGAAAAACTGTTTTTT; size: NA; V: TRBV5-1; D: NA; J: TRBJ1-4; length: 17
CDR3: CASSETSSHNEKLFF; DNA: TGCGCCAGCAGTGAAACCAGTTCTCATAATGAAAAACTGTTTTTT; size: NA; V: TRBV10-1; D: NA; J: TRBJ1-4; length: 15
CDR3: CATGGDTEAFF; DNA: TGTGCCACCGGGGGAGACACTGAAGCTTTCTTT; size: NA; V: TRBV2; D: NA; J: TRBJ1-1; length: 11
CDR3: CASSSPPGQGRNGYTF; DNA: TGTGCCAGCAGCTCCCCTCCGGGACAGGGGAGGAATGGCTACACCTTC; size: NA; V: TRBV11-3; D: TRBD1; J: TRBJ1-2; length: 16
CDR3: CASSDSPRGNTEAFF; DNA: TGTGCCAGCAGTGACTCGCCCAGGGGGAACACTGAAGCTTTCTTT; size: NA; V: TRBV6-4; D: NA; J: TRBJ1-1; length: 15
CDR3: CASSLEGRSNEKLFF; DNA: TGTGCCAGCAGCCTCGAGGGTAGGAGCAATGAAAAACTGTTTTTT; size: few; V: TRBV25-1; D: NA; J: TRBJ1-4; length: 15
CDR3: CASSLKQGFVANEKLFF; DNA: TGTGCCAGCAGCTTGAAACAGGGGTTTGTAGCTAATGAAAAACTGTTTTTT; size: NA; V: TRBV5-4; D: TRBD1; J: TRBJ1-4; length: 17
CDR3: CASSSSPGGGNTIYF; DNA: TGTGCCAGCAGTTCTTCACCAGGGGGAGGAAACACCATATATTTT; size: NA; V: TRBV27; D: TRBD1; J: TRBJ1-3; length: 15
CDR3: CASSPAVVSYEQYF; DNA: TGTGCCAGCAGCCCGGCGGTTGTCTCCTACGAGCAGTACTTC; size: few; V: TRBV2; D: NA; J: TRBJ2-7; length: 14
CDR3: CASTQQGARATNEKLFF; DNA: TGTGCCAGCACCCAACAGGGGGCGAGGGCAACTAATGAAAAACTGTTTTTT; size: NA; V: TRBV2; D: TRBD1; J: TRBJ1-4; length: 17
CDR3: CASSLGGGEQYF; DNA: TGCGCCAGCAGCTTGGGAGGCGGCGAGCAGTACTTC; size: NA; V: TRBV5-1; D: NA; J: TRBJ2-7; length: 12
CDR3: CASNMEGGAYEQYF; DNA: TGTGCCAGCAATATGGAAGGGGGGGCCTACGAGCAGTACTTC; size: NA; V: TRBV28; D: NA; J: TRBJ2-7; length: 14
CDR3: CASTRTGTQAYEQYF; DNA: TGTGCCAGCACCCGAACAGGGACCCAAGCCTACGAGCAGTACTTC; size: few; V: TRBV7-2; D: NA; J: TRBJ2-7; length: 15
CDR3: CASNYNPRTVVPGSPLHF; DNA: TGTGCCAGCAACTACAATCCTCGGACAGTTGTTCCGGGTTCACCCCTCCACTTT; size: NA; V: TRBV21-1; D: NA; J: TRBJ1-6; length: 18
CDR3: CASSPSRGGESEQYF; DNA: TGTGCCAGCAGTCCCTCCCGGGGGGGGGAATCCGAGCAGTACTTC; size: few; V: TRBV27; D: TRBD2; J: TRBJ2-7; length: 15
CDR3: CASSQMGLAGLLSSYNEQFF; DNA: TGCGCCAGCAGCCAGATGGGACTAGCGGGCCTGTTAAGCTCCTACAATGAGCAGTTCTTC; size: NA; V: TRBV4-3; D: TRBD2; J: TRBJ2-1; length: 20
CDR3: CASSLVAGQGYEQYF; DNA: TGCGCCAGCAGCTTGGTCGCGGGACAGGGCTACGAGCAGTACTTC; size: NA; V: TRBV5-1; D: TRBD1; J: TRBJ2-7; length: 15
CDR3: CASGGSRETQYF; DNA: TGTGCCTCGGGAGGGAGCCGAGAGACCCAGTACTTC; size: NA; V: TRBV10-3; D: TRBD2; J: TRBJ2-5; length: 12
CDR3: CASSSGGQGALEAFF; DNA: TGTGCCAGCAGTTCCGGGGGACAGGGTGCACTTGAAGCTTTCTTT; size: NA; V: TRBV6-2/TRBV6-3; D: TRBD1; J: TRBJ1-1; length: 15
CDR3: CATHPRTSRYNEQFF; DNA: TGTGCCACCCACCCCCGGACTAGCAGGTACAATGAGCAGTTCTTC; size: NA; V: TRBV19; D: TRBD2; J: TRBJ2-1; length: 15
CDR3: CASSSGLIGTGELFF; DNA: TGTGCCAGCAGTTCGGGACTCATAGGCACCGGGGAGCTGTTTTTT; size: NA; V: TRBV6-5; D: NA; J: TRBJ2-2; length: 15
CDR3: CASSLGGGNEKLFF; DNA: TGTGCCAGCAGCTTAGGGGGGGGGAATGAAAAACTGTTTTTT; size: NA; V: TRBV5-4; D: NA; J: TRBJ1-4; length: 14
CDR3: CASTGFRNTEAFF; DNA: TGTGCCTCGACAGGGTTTAGGAACACTGAAGCTTTCTTT; size: once; V: TRBV30; D: TRBD1; J: TRBJ1-1; length: 13
CDR3: CASGLSSGQETQYF; DNA: TGTGCTAGTGGTTTAAGCTCTGGCCAAGAGACCCAGTACTTC; size: NA; V: TRBV12-5; D: NA; J: TRBJ2-5; length: 14
CDR3: CASSLGTSVAEQYF; DNA: TGTGCCAGCAGCCTCGGGACTAGCGTTGCCGAGCAGTACTTC; size: NA; V: TRBV6-6; D: TRBD2; J: TRBJ2-7; length: 14
CDR3: CASSPGRGLAPSTDTQYF; DNA: TGTGCCAGCAGCCCCGGCCGGGGACTAGCTCCTAGCACAGATACGCAGTATTTT; size: NA; V: TRBV5-6; D: TRBD2; J: TRBJ2-3; length: 18
CDR3: CASSLGFLAARGGELFF; DNA: TGTGCCAGCAGCTTAGGTTTTCTAGCGGCCCGAGGCGGGGAGCTGTTTTTT; size: NA; V: TRBV7-8; D: TRBD2; J: TRBJ2-2; length: 17
CDR3: CATSGLTSSSYNEQFF; DNA: TGTGCCACCAGTGGTCTGACTAGCAGCTCCTACAATGAGCAGTTCTTC; size: NA; V: TRBV24-1; D: TRBD2; J: TRBJ2-1; length: 16
CDR3: CASSQEGRLAGSTGELFF; DNA: TGTGCCAGCAGCCAAGAGGGTCGACTAGCGGGGAGTACCGGGGAGCTGTTTTTT; size: NA; V: TRBV3-1/TRBV3-2; D: TRBD2; J: TRBJ2-2; length: 18
CDR3: CASRSPGLVVNEQFF; DNA: TGTGCCAGCAGGAGCCCGGGACTAGTTGTCAATGAGCAGTTCTTC; size: NA; V: TRBV6-5; D: TRBD2; J: TRBJ2-1; length: 15
CDR3: CASSLPGGGLTEAFF; DNA: TGTGCCAGCAGCTTACCAGGGGGCGGACTCACTGAAGCTTTCTTT; size: once; V: TRBV5-4; D: TRBD1; J: TRBJ1-1; length: 15
CDR3: CASSPSTMDQYF; DNA: TGTGCCAGCAGCCCGTCGACAATGGACCAGTACTTC; size: NA; V: TRBV16; D: NA; J: TRBJ2-5; length: 12
CDR3: CASSPPILNEQFF; DNA: TGTGCCAGCTCACCACCAATACTCAATGAGCAGTTCTTC; size: NA; V: TRBV18; D: NA; J: TRBJ2-1; length: 13
CDR3: CASRVAGVSYEQYF; DNA: TGTGCCAGCAGGGTAGCGGGAGTCTCCTACGAGCAGTACTTC; size: few; V: TRBV7-2; D: TRBD2; J: TRBJ2-7; length: 14
CDR3: CASSYGGARYEQYF; DNA: TGTGCCAGCAGTTACGGGGGGGCTCGGTACGAGCAGTACTTC; size: NA; V: TRBV6-6; D: NA; J: TRBJ2-7; length: 14
CDR3: CATSDVDRSTQYF; DNA: TGTGCCACCAGTGATGTAGACAGAAGCACGCAGTATTTT; size: NA; V: TRBV24-1; D: NA; J: TRBJ2-3; length: 13
CDR3: CASSSGQGPYEQYF; DNA: TGTGCCAGCAGCTCCGGACAGGGGCCCTACGAGCAGTACTTC; size: NA; V: TRBV7-2; D: TRBD1; J: TRBJ2-7; length: 14
CDR3: CASSRTRTGGDTQYF; DNA: TGTGCCAGTAGTAGGACTCGGACAGGGGGAGATACGCAGTATTTT; size: NA; V: TRBV19; D: TRBD1; J: TRBJ2-3; length: 15
CDR3: CASRNHQPGQGTDTQYF; DNA: TGTGCCAGCAGGAATCATCAACCGGGACAGGGGACAGATACGCAGTATTTT; size: NA; V: TRBV2; D: TRBD1; J: TRBJ2-3; length: 17
CDR3: CASTGQGIGNQPQHF; DNA: TGTGCCAGCACCGGACAGGGAATAGGCAATCAGCCCCAGCATTTT; size: NA; V: TRBV2; D: TRBD1; J: TRBJ1-5; length: 15
CDR3: CASTPRSPAEAFF; DNA: TGTGCCAGTACCCCGCGGTCCCCCGCTGAAGCTTTCTTT; size: NA; V: TRBV19; D: NA; J: TRBJ1-1; length: 13
CDR3: CASSFYRGRTDTQYF; DNA: TGTGCCAGCAGTTTTTACAGGGGGCGCACAGATACGCAGTATTTT; size: few; V: TRBV27; D: TRBD1; J: TRBJ2-3; length: 15
CDR3: CASSKATGDNNSPLHF; DNA: TGTGCCAGCAGCAAAGCCACAGGCGATAATAATTCACCCCTCCACTTT; size: NA; V: TRBV21-1; D: NA; J: TRBJ1-6; length: 16
CDR3: CASSFLGSEAFF; DNA: TGTGCCAGCAGTTTTCTAGGTTCGGAAGCTTTCTTT; size: NA; V: TRBV28; D: NA; J: TRBJ1-1; length: 12
CDR3: CASSEAQGNSPLHF; DNA: TGTGCCAGCAGTGAAGCGCAGGGGAATTCACCCCTCCACTTT; size: few; V: TRBV6-1; D: NA; J: TRBJ1-6; length: 14
CDR3: CASRGHEGAFF; DNA: TGTGCCAGCAGGGGGCACGAAGGAGCTTTCTTT; size: NA; V: TRBV6-5; D: NA; J: TRBJ1-1; length: 11
CDR3: CASSPRGGDSNQPQHF; DNA: TGTGCCAGCAGTCCCAGGGGCGGAGATAGCAATCAGCCCCAGCATTTT; size: once; V: TRBV27; D: NA; J: TRBJ1-5; length: 16
CDR3: CAGRTASFGNQPQHF; DNA: TGTGCGGGCCGGACAGCATCCTTTGGTAATCAGCCCCAGCATTTT; size: NA; V: TRBV28; D: NA; J: TRBJ1-5; length: 15
CDR3: CASSPTGHTEAFF; DNA: TGTGCCAGCAGCCCGACTGGCCACACTGAAGCTTTCTTT; size: NA; V: TRBV9; D: NA; J: TRBJ1-1; length: 13
CDR3: CASSLRAGNSYEQYF; DNA: TGTGCCAGCAGCCTTCGAGCGGGGAACTCCTACGAGCAGTACTTC; size: NA; V: TRBV9; D: TRBD2; J: TRBJ2-7; length: 15
CDR3: CASSFRQGLYNEQFF; DNA: TGTGCCAGCAGTTTCAGACAGGGATTATACAATGAGCAGTTCTTC; size: NA; V: TRBV6-5; D: TRBD1; J: TRBJ2-1; length: 15
CDR3: CASSPSSRLENEKLFF; DNA: TGTGCCAGCAGCCCCTCATCGCGGTTGGAGAACGAAAAACTGTTTTTT; size: NA; V: TRBV7-2; D: NA; J: TRBJ1-4; length: 16
CDR3: CSVGTANYNEQFF; DNA: TGCAGCGTAGGGACAGCAAATTACAATGAGCAGTTCTTC; size: NA; V: TRBV29-1; D: TRBD1; J: TRBJ2-1; length: 13
CDR3: CASSSGGQNNQPQHF; DNA: TGTGCCAGCAGCTCCGGAGGACAGAACAATCAGCCCCAGCATTTT; size: NA; V: TRBV5-4; D: NA; J: TRBJ1-5; length: 15
CDR3: CASTGVSGGHGNSPLHF; DNA: TGTGCCAGCACCGGTGTAAGCGGGGGCCATGGGAATTCACCCCTCCACTTT; size: once; V: TRBV2; D: NA; J: TRBJ1-6; length: 17
CDR3: CAIRGAYEAFF; DNA: TGTGCCATCAGAGGGGCGTACGAAGCTTTCTTT; size: NA; V: TRBV10-3; D: NA; J: TRBJ1-1; length: 11